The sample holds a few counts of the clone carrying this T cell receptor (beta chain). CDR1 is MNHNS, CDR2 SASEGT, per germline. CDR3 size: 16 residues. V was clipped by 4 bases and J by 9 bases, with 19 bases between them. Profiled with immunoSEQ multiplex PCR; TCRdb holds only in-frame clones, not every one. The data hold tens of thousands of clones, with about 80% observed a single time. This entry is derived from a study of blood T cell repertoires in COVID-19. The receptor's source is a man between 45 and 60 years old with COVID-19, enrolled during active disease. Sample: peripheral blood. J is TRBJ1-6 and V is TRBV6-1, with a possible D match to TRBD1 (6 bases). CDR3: CASSAGGGATVSPLHF. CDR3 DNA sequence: TGTGCCAGCAGTGCCGGTGGGGGGGCGACGGTTTCACCCCTCCACTTT.